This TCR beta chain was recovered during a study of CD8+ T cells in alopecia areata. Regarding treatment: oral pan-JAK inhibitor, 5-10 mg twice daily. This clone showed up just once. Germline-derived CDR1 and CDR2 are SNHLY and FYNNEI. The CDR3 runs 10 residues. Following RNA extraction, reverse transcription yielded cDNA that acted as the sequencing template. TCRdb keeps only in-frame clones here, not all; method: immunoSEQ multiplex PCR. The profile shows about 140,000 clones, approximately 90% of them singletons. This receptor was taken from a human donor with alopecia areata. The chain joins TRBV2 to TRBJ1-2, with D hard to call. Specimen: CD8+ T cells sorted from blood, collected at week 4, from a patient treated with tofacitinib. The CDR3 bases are TGTGCAACCCCTCCTGGTGGCTACACCTTC. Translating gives CATPPGGYTF. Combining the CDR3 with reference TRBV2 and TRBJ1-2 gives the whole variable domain EPEVTQTPSHQVTQMGQEVILRCVPISNHLYFYWYRQILGQKVEFLVSFYNNEISEKSEIFDDQFSVERPDGSNFTLKIRSTKLEDSAMYFCATPPGGYTFGSGTRLTVV.